This TCR beta chain was profiled in a study of control samples from healthy donors and cancer patients. The CDR3 has 15 amino acids. The V gene's germline CDR1 is MNHEY and CDR2 SVGAGI. V was shortened by 5 bases and J by 0 bases, with 11 bases between the two germline ends. Only in-frame clones appear in the TCRdb table, and some are missing; sequencing was by immunoSEQ multiplex PCR. The sample holds about 84,000 clones, 84% seen once. This clone has only a few counts. This sequence joins TRBV6-5 and TRBJ2-1; D remains unclear. The sample was PBMCs. The receptor was derived from a man between 60 and 75 years old with head and neck cancer. The DNA for the CDR3 is TGTGCCAGCAGTCTGGACCATAGCTCCTACAATGAGCAGTTCTTC. Protein: CASSLDHSSYNEQFF.